The 24 T cell receptor beta chains below come from one sample, sequenced in a study of T cell responses to AZD1222 COVID-19 vaccine. Libraries were prepared by immunoSEQ multiplex PCR; TCRdb keeps only in-frame clonotypes and omits some of them. The sample has roughly 110,000 clones; 89% are singletons. Sequencing used peripheral blood, obtained on day 0 of AZD1222 vaccination. The source is an adult in good health.

The chain joins TRBV29-1 to TRBJ1-6; tentatively, D is TRBD1 (5 bases). Germline V gene sequence: CDR1 SQVTM, CDR2 ANQGSEA. CDR3 length: 13 amino acids. V lost 4 bases, J lost 7 bases, and 11 bases lay in between. The DNA of the CDR3 is TGCAGCGTTGCCCCGGGGACGAATTCACCCCTCCACTTT. Residues: CSVAPGTNSPLHF.

The chain combines TRBV16 with TRBJ1-5, with a tentative D call TRBD1 (5 bases). Trimming shortened V by 0 bases and J by 7 bases, and 19 bases separated the two germline ends. The CDR3 sequence is 17 residues long. CDR1 is KGHSY, CDR2 FQNENV, per germline. The CDR3 region has the DNA TGTGCCAGCAGCCAATCTTTGGTTTGGAGGGGTGGACAGCCCCAGCATTTT. Amino acid sequence: CASSQSLVWRGGQPQHF.

The J gene is TRBJ1-2, the V gene TRBV18; weak D call: TRBD1 (5 bases). Germline V gene lookup returns CDR1 KGHSH and CDR2 LQKENI. This CDR3 contains 15 residues. The germline V and J ends were trimmed by 3 bases and 4 bases, with 15 bases remaining between them. Written as DNA, the CDR3 is TGTGCCAGCTCACCCGGTCCCGGGACGTTCTATGGCTACACCTTC. It codes for CASSPGPGTFYGYTF.

This chain uses TRBV5-5 with TRBJ2-1; 11 bases map to TRBD2. From germline, CDR1 is SGHKS and CDR2 YYEKEE (reference sequence). The ends lost 4 bases at V and 7 bases at J; junction bases unmatched: 7. CDR3 length: 15 residues. The CDR3 nucleotides read TGTGCCAGCAGCCGCTGGAGACTAGCGGGAAATGAGCAGTTCTTC. Protein sequence: CASSRWRLAGNEQFF.

CDR3 coding DNA: TGTGCCAGTAGTATAGATCTATATGGGGACAGGGTGTTCTTC. Encoded protein: CASSIDLYGDRVFF. The chain recombines TRBV19 with TRBJ2-1, with 9 bases that match TRBD1. Germline CDR1 and CDR2: LNHDA and SQIVND (reference sequence). V dropped 0 bases and J dropped 15; count of bases not matched to a gene: 9. This CDR3 is built from 14 residues.

This chain joins TRBV7-9 and TRBJ1-6; 8 nucleotides align to TRBD1. CDR3 length: 15 amino acids. Germline V gene data show CDR1 as SEHNR and CDR2 as FQNEAQ (reference sequence). V lost 3 bases, J lost 7 bases, and 5 bases stayed unmatched. CDR3 sequence (DNA): TGTGCCAGCAGCTTGCGGACAGGGCCGAATTCACCCCTCCACTTT. This gives the protein CASSLRTGPNSPLHF.

The V call is TRBV5-6, the J call TRBJ1-2; 9 bases agree with TRBD1. Germline V CDR1 and CDR2: SGHDT, YYEEEE. With 4 bases clipped from V and 7 bases from J, the junction kept 11 bases outside the gene matches. CDR3 length: 15 amino acids. The CDR3: CASSMDRGFSSGYTF. Here the CDR3 DNA reads TGTGCCAGCAGCATGGACAGGGGATTCTCGTCTGGCTACACCTTC.

In this sample, this clone turned up once. This chain joins TRBV5-1 and TRBJ2-7; D possibly corresponds to TRBD1 (5 bases). Per the germline V gene, CDR1 is SGHRS and CDR2 is YFSETQ. The length of the CDR3 is 14 residues. V lost 2 bases and J 6 bases, leaving 15 bases between the germline ends. CDR3 sequence: CASSFITQGSEQYF. The CDR3 bases are TGCGCCAGCAGCTTCATAACCCAGGGCTCCGAGCAGTACTTC. The entire variable domain, with the rest obtained from reference TRBV5-1 and TRBJ2-7, is as follows: KAGVTQTPRYLIKTRGQQVTLSCSPISGHRSVSWYQQTPGQGLQFLFEYFSETQRNKGNFPGRFSGRQFSNSRSEMNVSTLELGDSALYLCASSFITQGSEQYFGPGTRLTVT.

This chain links TRBV28 with TRBJ2-4; 11 bases agree with TRBD1. Germline lookup yields CDR1 MDHEN and CDR2 SYDVKM. The CDR3 is 14 residues long. The ends lost 10 bases at V and 1 base at J; junction bases unmatched: 3. This CDR3 is CATGTGGAKNIQYF. In nucleotides, the CDR3 is TGTGCCACCGGGACAGGGGGGGCCAAAAACATTCAGTACTTC.

The chain uses TRBV30 and TRBJ2-5, with D perhaps TRBD1 (6 bases). CDR1 is GTSNPN and CDR2 is SVGIG in the germline V gene (reference sequence). V was clipped by 4 bases and J by 3 bases, with 12 bases between them. The CDR3 spans 13 residues. CDR3 DNA sequence: TGTGCCTGGATTGAGCAGGGGAAAGAGACCCAGTACTTC. It yields the protein CAWIEQGKETQYF.

CDR3 DNA: TGCGCCAGCAGGAGGGGAACAGGCAGCTACGAGCAGTACTTC. As protein: CASRRGTGSYEQYF. The chain carries TRBV4-1 and TRBJ2-7; D possibly uses TRBD1 or TRBD2 (5 bases each). The CDR3 runs 14 residues. The germline V gene has CDR1 MGHRA and CDR2 YSYEKL. Trimming took off 6 bases at V and 3 bases at J, with 15 bases between the two ends.

The chain is built from TRBV9 and TRBJ2-6; D unresolved. Germline V gene lookup returns CDR1 SGDLS and CDR2 YYNGEE. The CDR3 is made up of 15 amino acids. Trimming took 3 bases from V and 0 from J, leaving 7 bases between them. The DNA for the CDR3 is TGTGCCAGCAGCGGCTCGGACTCTGGGGCCAACGTCCTGACTTTC. Translated: CASSGSDSGANVLTF.

The V and J genes are TRBV4-1 and TRBJ1-5; D is undetermined. Germline-derived CDR1 and CDR2 are MGHRA and YSYEKL. CDR3 length: 14 amino acids. V lost 1 base and J 6 bases, leaving 10 bases between the germline ends. The chain's CDR3 is CASSQVEEAQPQHF. Written as DNA, the CDR3 is TGCGCCAGCAGCCAAGTTGAAGAGGCTCAGCCCCAGCATTTT.

The chain joins TRBV3-1 (or the pseudogene TRBV3-2) to TRBJ2-7; no definite D call. This CDR3 comprises 15 residues. Germline V gene lookup returns CDR1 LGHDT and CDR2 YNNKEL (reference sequence). V gave up 4 bases and J gave up 3 bases, with 16 bases separating them. CDR3 region: CASSLAPGDFYEQYF. The CDR3 DNA reads TGTGCCAGCAGCCTCGCCCCAGGCGACTTCTACGAGCAGTACTTC.

This chain links TRBV12-5 with TRBJ1-4; 10 nucleotides align to TRBD1. The CDR3 has 16 residues. J was trimmed by 3 bases and V by 1 base; bases with no gene match: 2. Germline V gene data show CDR1 as LGHNT and CDR2 as FRNRAP. The CDR3 DNA reads as TGTGCTAGTGGTTTGGGACAGGGGGCGGCTAATGAAAAACTGTTTTTT. It yields the protein CASGLGQGAANEKLFF. Based on the CDR3 plus reference TRBV12-5 and TRBJ1-4, the full variable domain is DARVTQTPRHKVTEMGQEVTMRCQPILGHNTVFWYRQTMMQGLELLAYFRNRAPLDDSGMPKDRFSAEMPDATLATLKIQPSEPRDSAVYFCASGLGQGAANEKLFFGSGTQLSVL.

The chain uses TRBV30 and TRBJ1-1; a possible D gene is TRBD1 (6 bases). The CDR3 contains 13 residues. CDR1 and CDR2 (germline): GTSNPN, SVGIG (reference sequence). V was pared by 4 bases and J by 9 bases, with 18 bases between. CDR3 sequence (DNA): TGTGCCTGGATAGGTACCCCGGGGGCGCAAGCTTTCTTT. It codes for CAWIGTPGAQAFF.

This clone was recorded once. The chain has TRBV7-9 and TRBJ2-1; 7 positions match TRBD1. CDR3 length: 13 residues. Unmatched junction bases numbered 3, after V lost 5 bases and J lost 5 bases. CDR1 is SEHNR, CDR2 FQNEAQ, per germline (reference sequence). This CDR3 reads CASSTGQNNEQFF. CDR3 nucleotide sequence: TGTGCCAGCAGCACGGGACAGAACAATGAGCAGTTCTTC.

This rearrangement joins TRBV7-2 to TRBJ2-5; 9 bases fit TRBD2. The CDR3 is 18 amino acids. V lost 2 bases, J lost 1 base, and 11 bases stayed unmatched. The V gene's germline CDR1 is SGHTA and CDR2 FQGNSA. CDR3 in DNA: TGTGCCAGCAGCTTAAAACTATTGGCGGGAGGGTTCCAAGAGACCCAGTACTTC. Amino acids: CASSLKLLAGGFQETQYF.

The rearrangement joins TRBV12-5 to TRBJ1-4, with D hard to call. V shed 8 bases and J shed 6 bases, with 7 bases lying between them. The CDR3 sequence is 11 residues long. The germline V gene has CDR1 LGHNT and CDR2 FRNRAP. The CDR3 loop reads CASLRDEKLFF. CDR3 bases: TGTGCTAGTCTACGCGATGAAAAACTGTTTTTT.

This clone was seen only once. J is TRBJ1-5 and V is TRBV10-2; D possibly corresponds to TRBD1 (5 bases). The CDR3 has 16 residues. V lost 3 bases and J lost 5, with 17 bases in between. Germline assignment: CDR1 WSHSY and CDR2 SAAADI. The CDR3 nucleotides are TGCGCCAGCAGTGACACCGGAAGGGGAAAGGATCAGCCCCAGCATTTT. Translated: CASSDTGRGKDQPQHF.

The rearrangement links TRBV6-6 to TRBJ1-6; D is ambiguous. The germline gives CDR1 MNHNY, CDR2 SVGAGI (reference sequence). The V gene lost 2 bases and the J gene lost 7 bases, with 6 bases spanning the gap. The CDR3 covers 13 residues. The CDR3 coding sequence is TGTGCCAGCAGTTACATCGAGAATTCACCCCTCCACTTT. Protein product: CASSYIENSPLHF.

This sequence joins TRBV7-9 and TRBJ1-1, with D maybe TRBD1 (5 bases). V was cut by 7 bases and J by 2 bases, with 17 bases left in between. The CDR3 length is 15 residues. Germline V gives CDR1 SEHNR, CDR2 FQNEAQ (reference sequence). In DNA, the CDR3 is TGTGCCAGCACCCCCGGGGGGGGGTATAACACTGAAGCTTTCTTT. Translated, it gives CASTPGGGYNTEAFF.

CDR3: CASSQEEGSGLFF. DNA of the CDR3: TGTGCCAGCAGCCAAGAGGAGGGGTCAGGGCTGTTTTTT. The chain links TRBV3-1 (or the pseudogene TRBV3-2) to TRBJ1-4; maybe TRBD1 (5 bases). The CDR3 spans 13 residues. V was shortened by 0 bases and J by 14 bases, with 13 bases between the two germline ends. Germline loops: CDR1 LGHDT, CDR2 YNNKEL (reference sequence).

The chain is built from TRBV29-1 and TRBJ1-2; 9 nucleotides align to TRBD1. The V and J ends lost 6 bases and 8 bases, in that order; junction bases with no gene match: 4. Germline values: CDR1 SQVTM, CDR2 ANQGSEA. This CDR3 contains 11 residues. The DNA of the CDR3 is TGCAGCGTGGGACAGGGATCAGGCTACACCTTC. This codes for CSVGQGSGYTF.